This T cell receptor beta chain came from a study of T cell changes during pregnancy in multiple sclerosis. The CDR3 length is 14 residues. Per the germline V gene, CDR1 is MNHEY and CDR2 is SVGAGI. Trimming stripped 6 bases from V and 4 bases from J, with 16 bases between. Assay: immunoSEQ multiplex PCR; the TCRdb copy retains only in-frame clones and omits some. The sample lists about 35,000 clones, under 95% occurring once. The chain links TRBV6-5 to TRBJ2-7; D is possibly TRBD2 (5 bases). The sample here was peripheral blood, taken in the third trimester of pregnancy. This TCR derives from a female donor in good health, enrolled as a control in a pregnancy study. CDR3 protein: CASSRSGTRYEQYF. The CDR3 nucleotides are TGTGCCAGCAGCAGGTCGGGAACACGATACGAGCAGTACTTC.